This TCR beta chain was retrieved from a study of cytomegalovirus exposure and HLA in healthy donors. Study-wide results and caveats: TCR association rates varied by HLA locus in a later analysis, with DRB1 highest and HLA-C lowest. A later analysis showed HLA-associated TCR beta chains outstripping equally common others in clonal expansion.

This clone was detected only a few times. Its matching antigen is unknown. Primers for the PCR totalled 60 Vbeta and 13 Jbeta. Clones were sequenced by immunoSEQ multiplex PCR, and TCRdb holds only the in-frame ones, with some missing. The sample includes 150,000 or so clones, 65% to 80% of them seen just once. At collection, donors were nominally healthy, but unrecorded immune exposures were probable. The ends lost 8 bases at V and 0 bases at J; junction bases unmatched: 8. The CDR3 is 14 amino acids. From germline, CDR1 is SGHRS and CDR2 YFSETQ. Source material: PBMCs. This chain links TRBV5-1 with TRBJ2-7; TRBD2 matches 7 bases. The receptor was derived from a male donor in good health and CMV-seronegative. CDR3 nucleotide sequence: TGCGCCAGTGCCCCGGGACTACTCTCCTACGAGCAGTACTTC. The encoded protein is CASAPGLLSYEQYF.